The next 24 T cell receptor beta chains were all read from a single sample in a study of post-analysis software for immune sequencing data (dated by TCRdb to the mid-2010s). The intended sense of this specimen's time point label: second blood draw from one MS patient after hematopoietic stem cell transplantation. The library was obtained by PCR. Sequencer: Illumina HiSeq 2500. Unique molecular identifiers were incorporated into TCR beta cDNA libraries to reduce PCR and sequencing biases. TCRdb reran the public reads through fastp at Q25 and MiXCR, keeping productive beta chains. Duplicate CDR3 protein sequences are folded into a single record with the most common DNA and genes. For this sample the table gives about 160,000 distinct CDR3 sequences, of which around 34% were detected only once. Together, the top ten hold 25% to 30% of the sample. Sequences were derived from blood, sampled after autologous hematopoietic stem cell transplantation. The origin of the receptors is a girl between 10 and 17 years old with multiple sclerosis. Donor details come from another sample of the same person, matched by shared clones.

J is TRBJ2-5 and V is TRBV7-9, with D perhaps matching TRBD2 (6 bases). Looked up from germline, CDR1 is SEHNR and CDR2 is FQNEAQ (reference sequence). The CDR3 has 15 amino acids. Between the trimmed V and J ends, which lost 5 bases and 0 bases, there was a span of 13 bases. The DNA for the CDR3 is TGTGCCAGCAGCAACCGAGCGGGTTACCAAGAGACCCAGTACTTC. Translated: CASSNRAGYQETQYF.

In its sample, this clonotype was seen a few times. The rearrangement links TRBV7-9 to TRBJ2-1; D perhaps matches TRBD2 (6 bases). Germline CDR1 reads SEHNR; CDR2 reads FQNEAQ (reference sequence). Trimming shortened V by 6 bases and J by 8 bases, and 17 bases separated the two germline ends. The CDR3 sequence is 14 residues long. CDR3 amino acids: CASRKAGSDDEQFF. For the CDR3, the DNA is TGTGCCAGCAGGAAGGCGGGGAGTGACGATGAGCAGTTCTTC. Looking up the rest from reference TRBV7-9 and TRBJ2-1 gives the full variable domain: DTGVSQNPRHKITKRGQNVTFRCDPISEHNRLYWYRQTLGQGPEFLTYFQNEAQLEKSRLLSDRFSAERPKGSFSTLEIQRTEQGDSAMYLCASRKAGSDDEQFFGPGTRLTVL.

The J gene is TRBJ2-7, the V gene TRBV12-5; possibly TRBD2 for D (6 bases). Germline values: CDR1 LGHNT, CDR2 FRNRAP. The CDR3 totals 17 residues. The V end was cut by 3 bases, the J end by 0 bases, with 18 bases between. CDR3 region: CASGFLPGLPSSYEQYF. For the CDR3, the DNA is TGTGCTAGTGGTTTCCTCCCGGGACTTCCAAGCTCCTACGAGCAGTACTTC.

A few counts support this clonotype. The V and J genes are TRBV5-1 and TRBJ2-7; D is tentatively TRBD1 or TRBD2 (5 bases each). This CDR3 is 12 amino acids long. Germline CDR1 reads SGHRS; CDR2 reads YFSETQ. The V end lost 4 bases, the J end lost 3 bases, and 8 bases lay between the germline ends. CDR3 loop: CASSRDGYEQYF. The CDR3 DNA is TGCGCCAGCAGCAGGGACGGCTACGAGCAGTACTTC.

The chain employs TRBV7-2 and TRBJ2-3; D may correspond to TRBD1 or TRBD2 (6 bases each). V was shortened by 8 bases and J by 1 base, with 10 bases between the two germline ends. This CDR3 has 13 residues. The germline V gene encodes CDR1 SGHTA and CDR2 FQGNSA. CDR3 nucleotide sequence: TGTGCCAGCGCGGGACACCGCACAGATACGCAGTATTTT. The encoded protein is CASAGHRTDTQYF.

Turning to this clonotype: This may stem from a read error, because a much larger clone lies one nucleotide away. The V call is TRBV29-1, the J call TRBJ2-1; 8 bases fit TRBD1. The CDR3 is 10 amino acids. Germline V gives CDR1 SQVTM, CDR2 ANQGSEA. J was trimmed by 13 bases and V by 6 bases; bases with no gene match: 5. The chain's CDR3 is CSVDRETQFF. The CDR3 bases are TGCAGCGTGGACAGGGAGACCCAGTTCTTC.

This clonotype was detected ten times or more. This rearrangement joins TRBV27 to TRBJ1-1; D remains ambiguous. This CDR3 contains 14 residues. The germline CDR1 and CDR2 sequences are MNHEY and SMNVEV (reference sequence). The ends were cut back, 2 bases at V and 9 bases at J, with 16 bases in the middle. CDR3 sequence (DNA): TGTGCCAGCAGTTTAGGGTCGTCCCCCACCCAAGCTTTCTTT. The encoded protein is CASSLGSSPTQAFF.

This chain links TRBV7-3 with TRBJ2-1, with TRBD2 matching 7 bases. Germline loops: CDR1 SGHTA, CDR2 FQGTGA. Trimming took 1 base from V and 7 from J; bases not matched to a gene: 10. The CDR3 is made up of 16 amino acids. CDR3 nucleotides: TGTGCCAGCAGCTTAAGTTCGGGGGAGGGCGCGAATGAGCAGTTCTTC. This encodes CASSLSSGEGANEQFF.

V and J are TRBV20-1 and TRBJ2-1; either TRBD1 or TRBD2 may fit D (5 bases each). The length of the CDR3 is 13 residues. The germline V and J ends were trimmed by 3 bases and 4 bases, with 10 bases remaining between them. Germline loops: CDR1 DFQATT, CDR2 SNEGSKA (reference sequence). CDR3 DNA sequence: TGCAGTGCTAGTGGTGGGGGATACAATGAGCAGTTCTTC. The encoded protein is CSASGGGYNEQFF.

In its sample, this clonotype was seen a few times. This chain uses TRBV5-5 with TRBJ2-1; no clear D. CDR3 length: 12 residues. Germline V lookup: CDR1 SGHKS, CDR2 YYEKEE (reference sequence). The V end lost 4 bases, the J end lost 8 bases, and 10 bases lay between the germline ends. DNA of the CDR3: TGTGCCAGCAGCCGGATGCAGTATGAGCAGTTCTTC. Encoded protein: CASSRMQYEQFF. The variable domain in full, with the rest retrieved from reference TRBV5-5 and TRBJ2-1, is DAGVTQSPTHLIKTRGQQVTLRCSPISGHKSVSWYQQVLGQGPQFIFQYYEKEERGRGNFPDRFSARQFPNYSSELNVNALLLGDSALYLCASSRMQYEQFFGPGTRLTVL.

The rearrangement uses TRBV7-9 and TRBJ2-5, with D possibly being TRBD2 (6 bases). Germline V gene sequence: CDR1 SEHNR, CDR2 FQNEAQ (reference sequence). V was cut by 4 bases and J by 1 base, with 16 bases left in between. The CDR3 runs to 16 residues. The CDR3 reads CASSSLSGSLQETQYF. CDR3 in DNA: TGTGCCAGCAGCTCCCTATCCGGGAGCCTCCAAGAGACCCAGTACTTC.

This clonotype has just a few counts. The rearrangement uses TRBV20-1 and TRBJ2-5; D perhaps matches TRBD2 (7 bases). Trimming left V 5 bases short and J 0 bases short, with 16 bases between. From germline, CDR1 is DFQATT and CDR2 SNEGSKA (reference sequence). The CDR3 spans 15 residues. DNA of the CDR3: TGCAGTGCTCGAAGGGGGGAGGGGTACCAAGAGACCCAGTACTTC. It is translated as CSARRGEGYQETQYF.

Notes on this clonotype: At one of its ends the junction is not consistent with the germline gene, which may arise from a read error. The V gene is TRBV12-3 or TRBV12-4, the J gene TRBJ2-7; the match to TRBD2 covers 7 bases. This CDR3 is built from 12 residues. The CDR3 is CAGSWGGREQYF. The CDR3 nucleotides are TGTGCCGGCAGTTGGGGGGGAAGGGAGCAGTACTTC.

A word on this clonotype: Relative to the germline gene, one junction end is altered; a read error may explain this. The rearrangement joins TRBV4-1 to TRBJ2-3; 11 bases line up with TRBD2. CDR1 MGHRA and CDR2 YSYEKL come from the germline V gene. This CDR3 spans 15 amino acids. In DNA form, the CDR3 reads TGCGCCGGCAGCCAAGTAGCGGGAGGGCTAGATACGCAGTATTTT. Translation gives CAGSQVAGGLDTQYF.

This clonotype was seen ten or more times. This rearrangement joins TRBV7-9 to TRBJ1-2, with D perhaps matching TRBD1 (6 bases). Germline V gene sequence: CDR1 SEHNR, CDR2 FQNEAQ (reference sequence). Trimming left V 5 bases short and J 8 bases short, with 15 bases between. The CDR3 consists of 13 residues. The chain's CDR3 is CASSPREGGGYTF. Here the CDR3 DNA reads TGTGCCAGCAGCCCCAGGGAGGGGGGCGGCTACACCTTC.

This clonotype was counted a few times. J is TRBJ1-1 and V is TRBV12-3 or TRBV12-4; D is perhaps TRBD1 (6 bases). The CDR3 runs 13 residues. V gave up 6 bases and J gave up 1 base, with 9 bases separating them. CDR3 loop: CASRGRGNTEAFF. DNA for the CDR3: TGTGCCAGCAGGGGCAGGGGGAACACTGAAGCTTTCTTT.

Written as DNA, the CDR3 is TGTGCCAGCAGTTACCACCCAGGGCAATCCTACAATGAGCAGTTCTTC. Its protein product is CASSYHPGQSYNEQFF. The chain employs TRBV6-6 and TRBJ2-1, with D possibly TRBD1 on 5 matching bases. V was cut by 2 bases and J by 1 base, with 12 bases left in between. Germline V gene data show CDR1 as MNHNY and CDR2 as SVGAGI (reference sequence). The CDR3 extends over 16 amino acids.

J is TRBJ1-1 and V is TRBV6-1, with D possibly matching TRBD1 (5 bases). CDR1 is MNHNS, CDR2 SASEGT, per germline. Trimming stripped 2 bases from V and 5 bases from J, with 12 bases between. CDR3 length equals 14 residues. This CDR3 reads CASSEYPWGTEAFF. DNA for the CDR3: TGTGCCAGCAGTGAATATCCCTGGGGGACTGAAGCTTTCTTT.

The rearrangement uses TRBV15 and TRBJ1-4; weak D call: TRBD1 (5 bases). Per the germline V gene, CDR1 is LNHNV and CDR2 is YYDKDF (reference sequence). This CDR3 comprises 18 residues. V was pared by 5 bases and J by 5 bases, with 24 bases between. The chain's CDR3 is CATSEGRGGSALNEKLFF. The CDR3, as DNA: TGTGCCACCAGCGAAGGCCGGGGGGGTTCGGCCTTAAATGAAAAACTGTTTTTT.

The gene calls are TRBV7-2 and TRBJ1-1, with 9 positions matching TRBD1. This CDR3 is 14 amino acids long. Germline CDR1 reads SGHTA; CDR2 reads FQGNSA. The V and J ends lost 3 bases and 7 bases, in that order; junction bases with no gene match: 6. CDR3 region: CASSFRPGQGEAFF. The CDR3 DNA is TGTGCCAGCAGCTTTAGACCGGGACAGGGTGAAGCTTTCTTT.

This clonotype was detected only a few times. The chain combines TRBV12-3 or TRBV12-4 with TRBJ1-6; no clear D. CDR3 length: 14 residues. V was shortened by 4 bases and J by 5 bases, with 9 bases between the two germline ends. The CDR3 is CASSSTRHNSPLHF. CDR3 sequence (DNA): TGTGCCAGCAGTTCTACACGTCATAATTCACCCCTCCACTTT.

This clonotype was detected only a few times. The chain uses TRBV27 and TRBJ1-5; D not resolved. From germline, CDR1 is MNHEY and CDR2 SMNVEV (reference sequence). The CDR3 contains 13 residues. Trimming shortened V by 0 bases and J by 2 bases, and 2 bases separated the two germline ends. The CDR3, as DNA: TGTGCCAGCAGTTTATCGGGCAATCAGCCCCAGCATTTT. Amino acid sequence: CASSLSGNQPQHF.

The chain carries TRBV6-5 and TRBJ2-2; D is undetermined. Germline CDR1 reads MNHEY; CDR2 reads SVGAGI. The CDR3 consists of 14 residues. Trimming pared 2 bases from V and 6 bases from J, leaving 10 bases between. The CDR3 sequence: CASSYHDSAGELFF. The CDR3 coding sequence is TGTGCCAGCAGTTACCATGATTCGGCCGGGGAGCTGTTTTTT.

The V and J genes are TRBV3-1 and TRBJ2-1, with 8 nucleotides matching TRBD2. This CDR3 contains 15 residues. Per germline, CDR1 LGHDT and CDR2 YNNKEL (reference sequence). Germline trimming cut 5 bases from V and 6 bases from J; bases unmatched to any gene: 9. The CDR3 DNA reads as TGTGCCAGCAGCTCGGGACTAGTAGAGGGCAATGAGCAGTTCTTC. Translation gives CASSSGLVEGNEQFF.